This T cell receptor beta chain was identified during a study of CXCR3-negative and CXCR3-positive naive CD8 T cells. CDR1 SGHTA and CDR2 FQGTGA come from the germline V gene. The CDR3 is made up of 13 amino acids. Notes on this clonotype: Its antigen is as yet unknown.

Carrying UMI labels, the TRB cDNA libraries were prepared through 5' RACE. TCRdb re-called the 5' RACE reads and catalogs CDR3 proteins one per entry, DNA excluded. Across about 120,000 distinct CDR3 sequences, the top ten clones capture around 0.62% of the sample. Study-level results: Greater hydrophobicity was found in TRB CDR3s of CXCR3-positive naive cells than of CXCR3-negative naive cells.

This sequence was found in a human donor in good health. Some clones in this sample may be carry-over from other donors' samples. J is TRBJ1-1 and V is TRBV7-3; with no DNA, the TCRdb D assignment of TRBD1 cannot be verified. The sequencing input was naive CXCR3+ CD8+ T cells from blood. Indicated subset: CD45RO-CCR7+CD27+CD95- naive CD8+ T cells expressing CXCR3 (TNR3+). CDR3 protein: CASSFLGGAEAFF. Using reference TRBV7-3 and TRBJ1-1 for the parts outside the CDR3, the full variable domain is GAGVSQTPSNKVTEKGKYVELRCDPISGHTALYWYRQSLGQGPEFLIYFQGTGAADDSGLPNDRFFAVRPEGSVSTLKIQRTERGDSAVYLCASSFLGGAEAFFGQGTRLTVV.